One and the same sample provided the 21 T cell receptor beta chains below, sequenced in a study of blood T cell repertoires in COVID-19. Profiling relied on immunoSEQ multiplex PCR, and the TCRdb table lists in-frame clones only, not all of them. The table records around 110,000 clones, 82% of them present only once. Sequencing was performed on peripheral blood. Receptor source: a man aged 65 to 79 with acute or convalescent COVID-19.

The V gene is TRBV5-1, the J gene TRBJ1-3; D remains unclear. Trimming removed 4 bases from V and 1 base from J, with 12 bases in between. The germline CDR1 and CDR2 sequences are SGHRS and YFSETQ. The CDR3 runs 15 residues. CDR3 coding DNA: TGCGCCAGCAGCCCCGTGACTACTTCTGGAAACACCATATATTTT. Translated: CASSPVTTSGNTIYF.

This chain links TRBV6-1 with TRBJ1-2; 7 positions agree with TRBD1. Germline V CDR1 and CDR2: MNHNS, SASEGT. After removal of 5 bases from V and 8 bases from J, the junction contained 8 bases not matched to a gene. This CDR3 spans 13 amino acids. The CDR3 spells CASSNGQALGYTF. The CDR3 bases are TGTGCCAGCAGTAACGGACAGGCCCTAGGCTACACCTTC.

V usage is TRBV5-8 and J usage is TRBJ2-3; D is unresolved. Germline CDR1 is SGHTS and CDR2 is YDEGEE. Trimming took off 6 bases at V and 1 base at J, with 12 bases between the two ends. The CDR3 loop spans 14 amino acids. The CDR3 spells CASNLGSGTDTQYF. In nucleotides, the CDR3 is TGTGCCAGCAACCTAGGCTCAGGCACAGATACGCAGTATTTT.

The CDR3 DNA reads as TGTGCCAGCAGCCAACCCGGGACAAACTCCTACAATGAGCAGTTCTTC. It encodes CASSQPGTNSYNEQFF. The chain has TRBV3-1 (or the pseudogene TRBV3-2) and TRBJ2-1; possible D gene TRBD1, 6 bases. The CDR3 covers 16 residues. Germline-derived CDR1 and CDR2 are LGHDT and YNNKEL (reference sequence). Trimming left V 2 bases short and J 0 bases short, with 11 bases between.

V and J are TRBV19 and TRBJ2-1, with D tentatively TRBD2 (7 bases). The germline V gene has CDR1 LNHDA and CDR2 SQIVND (reference sequence). The germline V and J ends were trimmed by 0 bases and 12 bases, with 18 bases remaining between them. The CDR3 covers 15 residues. DNA for the CDR3: TGTGCCAGTAGTATAGATATGAGGGGGGGCAGAGGGCAGTTCTTC. Its protein product is CASSIDMRGGRGQFF.

The chain combines TRBV28 with TRBJ1-5, with 7 bases aligning to TRBD1. V lost 1 base, J lost 7 bases, and 10 bases stayed unmatched. Germline lookup yields CDR1 MDHEN and CDR2 SYDVKM. This CDR3 region has 16 residues. The CDR3 bases are TGTGCCAGCAGTTTATTAACAGGGGCGATGGGACAGCCCCAGCATTTT. This gives the protein CASSLLTGAMGQPQHF.

This sequence joins TRBV3-1 (or the pseudogene TRBV3-2) and TRBJ2-1; 14 nucleotides align to TRBD2. The germline V gene has CDR1 LGHDT and CDR2 YNNKEL (reference sequence). V was pared by 4 bases and J by 9 bases, with 8 bases of the junction left unmatched. The CDR3 is made up of 16 amino acids. CDR3 sequence (DNA): TGTGCCAGCAGCCGGAGGACTAGCGGGGGGTTGGGTGAGCAGTTCTTC. Protein sequence: CASSRRTSGGLGEQFF.

This rearrangement joins TRBV6-1 to TRBJ1-2; D gene unclear. Germline loops: CDR1 MNHNS, CDR2 SASEGT. CDR3 size: 16 residues. Between the trimmed V and J ends, which lost 3 bases and 1 base, there was a span of 15 bases. CDR3 DNA: TGTGCCAGCAGTGATTATTCAGGAGGGCTTAACTATGGCTACACCTTC. It yields the protein CASSDYSGGLNYGYTF.

With respect to this clone: Other DNA sequences within the sample encode an identical CDR3. This chain joins TRBV3-1 (or the pseudogene TRBV3-2) and TRBJ1-3; no clear D. V lost 3 bases and J 1 base, leaving 10 bases between the germline ends. This CDR3 comprises 15 residues. Germline V gene sequence: CDR1 LGHDT, CDR2 YNNKEL (reference sequence). DNA of the CDR3: TGTGCCAGCAGCCATCTCACAAGTTCTGGAAACACCATATATTTT. Protein product: CASSHLTSSGNTIYF.

Comments on this clone: A much larger clone differs by one base, so this may be a read error. J is TRBJ2-2 and V is TRBV5-1; D might be TRBD1 (6 bases). Germline-derived CDR1 and CDR2 are SGHRS and YFSETQ. Trimming shortened V by 1 base and J by 5 bases, and 9 bases separated the two germline ends. The CDR3 sequence is 14 residues long. The CDR3, as DNA: TGCGCCAGCAGCTTGACCCAGGGGACCGGGGAGCTGTTTTTT. Residues: CASSLTQGTGELFF.

The genes are TRBV3-1 (or the pseudogene TRBV3-2) and TRBJ1-1; no clear D. The CDR3 sequence is 13 residues long. From germline, CDR1 is LGHDT and CDR2 YNNKEL (reference sequence). Trimming took off 2 bases at V and 3 bases at J, with 7 bases between the two ends. The CDR3 coding sequence is TGTGCCAGCAGCCAACAGAAGTACACTGAAGCTTTCTTT. Translating it yields CASSQQKYTEAFF.

This rearrangement joins TRBV10-1 to TRBJ1-2; 7 nucleotides match TRBD1. The CDR3 is made up of 13 amino acids. After removal of 0 bases from V and 8 bases from J, the junction contained 3 bases not matched to a gene. Germline V gene data show CDR1 as WNHNN and CDR2 as SYGVQD (reference sequence). The CDR3 here is CASSESSRGGYTF. The CDR3 nucleotides are TGCGCCAGCAGTGAGTCGTCCAGGGGGGGCTACACCTTC.

V is TRBV28 and J is TRBJ1-1, with D maybe TRBD1 (6 bases). The germline CDR1 and CDR2 sequences are MDHEN and SYDVKM. The germline V and J ends were trimmed by 7 bases and 1 base, with 19 bases remaining between them. The CDR3 totals 16 residues. DNA for the CDR3: TGTGCCAGCAAGCGGCAGGGGCCAGTTACGAACACTGAAGCTTTCTTT. Protein: CASKRQGPVTNTEAFF.

CDR3 nucleotides: TGTGCCAGCAGCTTGGATCGGCTAGCGGGCTCCTACGAGCAGTACTTC. Encoded protein: CASSLDRLAGSYEQYF. The V call is TRBV5-6, the J call TRBJ2-7; 8 positions match TRBD2. CDR1 and CDR2 from the germline V gene are SGHDT and YYEEEE. Germline trimming cut 0 bases from V and 0 bases from J; bases unmatched to any gene: 5. The CDR3 has 16 amino acids.

This clone was observed a single time. This chain connects TRBV5-1 to TRBJ1-1, with TRBD1 as a possible D gene (6 bases). The V end was cut by 2 bases, the J end by 2 bases, with 13 bases between. From germline, CDR1 is SGHRS and CDR2 YFSETQ. The CDR3 runs 15 residues. The CDR3: CASSLGDNSNTEAFF. The DNA for the CDR3 is TGCGCCAGCAGCTTAGGGGACAACTCTAACACTGAAGCTTTCTTT.

The chain recombines TRBV19 with TRBJ1-1; D might be TRBD1 (5 bases). The CDR3 runs to 12 residues. Per germline, CDR1 LNHDA and CDR2 SQIVND (reference sequence). The ends were cut back, 6 bases at V and 11 bases at J, with 16 bases in the middle. The CDR3 here is CASRPGLKDAFF. CDR3 coding DNA: TGTGCCAGTAGGCCGGGACTTAAGGACGCTTTCTTT.

As DNA, the CDR3 is TGTGCCAGCAGAAATCTTCGGACAGGGGGTTTAGCTGAAGCTTTCTTT. Residues: CASRNLRTGGLAEAFF. The rearrangement uses TRBV27 and TRBJ1-1; 10 positions agree with TRBD1. Unmatched junction bases numbered 13, after V lost 6 bases and J lost 6 bases. The CDR3 has 16 amino acids. Germline-derived CDR1 and CDR2 are MNHEY and SMNVEV (reference sequence).

This clone was counted a few times. The chain carries TRBV10-1 and TRBJ1-5; D uncertain. Germline CDR1 and CDR2: WNHNN and SYGVQD (reference sequence). V lost 4 bases and J lost 2, with 6 bases in between. This CDR3 region has 13 residues. The CDR3 is CASSAEGNQPQHF. The CDR3 DNA sequence: TGCGCCAGCAGTGCAGAGGGCAATCAGCCCCAGCATTTT.

The chain employs TRBV27 and TRBJ1-1; 7 bases match TRBD1. The CDR3 is made up of 15 amino acids. With V trimmed by 2 bases and J by 4 bases, 7 bases remained unmatched. Germline CDR1 is MNHEY and CDR2 is SMNVEV (reference sequence). The CDR3 region has the DNA TGTGCCAGCAGTTTAGGACAGGTAGATTCCACTGAAGCTTTCTTT. Translation gives CASSLGQVDSTEAFF.

The V gene is TRBV7-9, the J gene TRBJ2-2, with D tentatively TRBD2 (5 bases). The CDR3 runs to 17 residues. Trimming cost V 4 bases and J 1 base, with 16 bases left between them. The germline V gene encodes CDR1 SEHNR and CDR2 FQNEAQ (reference sequence). The CDR3 loop is CASSWEWRPRNTGELFF. As DNA, the CDR3 is TGTGCCAGCAGCTGGGAATGGAGGCCGAGGAACACCGGGGAGCTGTTTTTT.

This rearrangement joins TRBV28 to TRBJ2-3; D may be TRBD1 (5 bases). CDR1 is MDHEN, CDR2 SYDVKM, per germline. The CDR3 sequence is 17 residues long. Trimming cost V 5 bases and J 3 bases, with 21 bases left between them. The CDR3 DNA follows: TGTGCCAGCAGTGGGCCCCGTTCGACGAAGGGGACAGATACGCAGTATTTT. This gives the protein CASSGPRSTKGTDTQYF.